This entry lists 24 T cell receptor beta chains sequenced from one sample in a study of T cell responses to AZD1222 COVID-19 vaccine. Profiled with immunoSEQ multiplex PCR; TCRdb holds only in-frame clones, not every one. The table shows over 150,000 clones, with roughly 90% occurring only once. The sample in question was peripheral blood, obtained on day 0 of AZD1222 vaccination. The receptors come from an adult in good health.

The chain couples TRBV19 to TRBJ1-5; D uncertain. CDR1 is LNHDA, CDR2 SQIVND, per germline (reference sequence). Trimming took off 6 bases at V and 2 bases at J, with 14 bases between the two ends. CDR3 length: 15 amino acids. In DNA, the CDR3 is TGTGCCAGTAGCCCACTTCACCAAGGCAATCAGCCCCAGCATTTT. Protein sequence: CASSPLHQGNQPQHF.

The chain joins TRBV27 to TRBJ2-2; D may be TRBD1 (7 bases). The CDR3 is 15 amino acids. With 3 bases removed from V and 6 bases from J, the gap between germline ends came to 14 bases. In germline, CDR1 is MNHEY, CDR2 SMNVEV (reference sequence). The CDR3 bases are TGTGCCAGCAGTTTTCAACAGGGGAGGCCCGGGGAGCTGTTTTTT. Amino acid sequence: CASSFQQGRPGELFF.

J is TRBJ1-6 and V is TRBV30; D is unclear. The CDR3 totals 14 residues. Germline CDR1 is GTSNPN and CDR2 is SVGIG (reference sequence). V was clipped by 1 base and J by 10 bases, with 14 bases between them. Here the CDR3 reads CAWSGPTRHSPLHF. The CDR3 DNA is TGTGCCTGGAGTGGTCCAACAAGGCACTCACCCCTCCACTTT.

The count of this clone is one. This chain uses TRBV6-5 with TRBJ1-1; D remains ambiguous. Germline V gives CDR1 MNHEY, CDR2 SVGAGI. The length of the CDR3 is 13 residues. V was pared by 4 bases and J by 6 bases, with 12 bases between. This CDR3 is CASSFAGGPEAFF. In DNA form, the CDR3 reads TGTGCCAGCAGTTTCGCGGGAGGGCCTGAAGCTTTCTTT.

The chain has TRBV11-2 and TRBJ2-7; D ambiguous. Germline loops: CDR1 SGHAT, CDR2 FQNNGV. The CDR3 spans 13 residues. Trimming shortened V by 1 base and J by 4 bases, and 8 bases separated the two germline ends. The CDR3 DNA reads as TGTGCCAGCAGCTTAGGGGCCAGATACGAGCAGTACTTC. Translation: CASSLGARYEQYF.

This chain links TRBV28 with TRBJ2-3; weak D call: TRBD2 (5 bases). The V gene's germline CDR1 is MDHEN and CDR2 SYDVKM. Trimming pared 1 base from V and 0 bases from J, leaving 11 bases between. The CDR3 is 16 amino acids. For the CDR3, the DNA is TGTGCCAGCAGTTTATTGGGCGGGTCAAGCACAGATACGCAGTATTTT. Its protein product is CASSLLGGSSTDTQYF. Supplemented by reference TRBV28 and TRBJ2-3, the full variable domain reads DVKVTQSSRYLVKRTGEKVFLECVQDMDHENMFWYRQDPGLGLRLIYFSYDVKMKEKGDIPEGYSVSREKKERFSLILESASTNQTSMYLCASSLLGGSSTDTQYFGPGTRLTVL.

The chain joins TRBV28 to TRBJ1-5, with D hard to call. Germline V gives CDR1 MDHEN, CDR2 SYDVKM. Between the trimmed V and J ends, which lost 6 bases and 0 bases, there was a span of 6 bases. This CDR3 comprises 13 residues. The CDR3, as DNA: TGTGCCAGCAGCCTACTTAGCAATCAGCCCCAGCATTTT. Translated, it gives CASSLLSNQPQHF.

The chain links TRBV6-5 to TRBJ1-5, with D possibly TRBD1 on 5 matching bases. The CDR3 covers 14 residues. Trimming shortened V by 1 base and J by 5 bases, and 9 bases separated the two germline ends. CDR1 and CDR2 from the germline V gene are MNHEY and SVGAGI. The CDR3 sequence: CASSYYRGDQPQHF. DNA of the CDR3: TGTGCCAGCAGTTACTATCGGGGGGATCAGCCCCAGCATTTT.

J is TRBJ1-1 and V is TRBV19; D uncertain. V lost 3 bases and J lost 3, with 11 bases in between. Germline loops: CDR1 LNHDA, CDR2 SQIVND (reference sequence). The CDR3 length is 14 residues. CDR3 sequence: CASSMFGVDTEAFF. The CDR3 DNA sequence: TGTGCCAGTAGTATGTTTGGTGTGGACACTGAAGCTTTCTTT. Looking up the rest from reference TRBV19 and TRBJ1-1 gives the full variable domain: DGGITQSPKYLFRKEGQNVTLSCEQNLNHDAMYWYRQDPGQGLRLIYYSQIVNDFQKGDIAEGYSVSREKKESFPLTVTSAQKNPTAFYLCASSMFGVDTEAFFGQGTRLTVV.

The chain recombines TRBV28 with TRBJ2-3; possibly TRBD2 for D (6 bases). The CDR3 length is 15 residues. The germline V gene has CDR1 MDHEN and CDR2 SYDVKM. V lost 4 bases and J lost 2, with 13 bases in between. CDR3 in amino acids: CASSSRETITDTQYF. In nucleotides, the CDR3 is TGTGCCAGCAGTTCCCGGGAGACCATCACAGATACGCAGTATTTT.

This sequence joins TRBV19 and TRBJ2-2; 12 bases align to TRBD2. CDR1 is LNHDA and CDR2 is SQIVND in the germline V gene (reference sequence). There are 15 residues in the CDR3. The trim removed 7 bases at V and 7 bases at J, leaving 7 bases unmatched. CDR3 DNA: TGTGCCAGTAAGGAACTAGCGGGAGGCCACGGGGAGCTGTTTTTT. Its protein product is CASKELAGGHGELFF.

The gene calls are TRBV27 and TRBJ1-1, with TRBD1 as a possible D gene (5 bases). V was pared by 6 bases and J by 5 bases, with 22 bases between. Germline CDR1 MNHEY, CDR2 SMNVEV (reference sequence). This CDR3 has 16 residues. CDR3 DNA sequence: TGTGCCAGCAGCAAAGGCAGGGCTCCGGGTGGGACTGAAGCTTTCTTT. It yields the protein CASSKGRAPGGTEAFF.

The rearrangement joins TRBV5-1 to TRBJ1-1; 8 bases align to TRBD1. The CDR3 is 15 amino acids. Germline trimming cut 5 bases from V and 8 bases from J; bases unmatched to any gene: 14. Germline CDR1 is SGHRS and CDR2 is YFSETQ. The CDR3 nucleotides are TGCGCCAGCAGATCCGGGACAGGAATTTTGGTGGAAGCTTTCTTT. As protein: CASRSGTGILVEAFF.

The rearrangement joins TRBV24-1 to TRBJ1-1; D not resolved. The CDR3 contains 13 residues. Trimming took 2 bases from V and 5 from J, leaving 8 bases between them. Per germline, CDR1 KGHDR and CDR2 SFDVKD. CDR3 bases: TGTGCCACCAGTGATTGGGTGGGGACTGAAGCTTTCTTT. It yields the protein CATSDWVGTEAFF.

The chain has TRBV10-3 and TRBJ2-1, with 10 bases lining up with TRBD1. V lost 8 bases, J lost 8 bases, and 9 bases stayed unmatched. The CDR3 has 14 amino acids. Germline V gene sequence: CDR1 ENHRY, CDR2 SYGVKD. In nucleotides, the CDR3 is TGTGCCATCGGTAGACAGGGGGCTAACGATGAGCAGTTCTTC. It encodes CAIGRQGANDEQFF.

This rearrangement joins TRBV6-2 or TRBV6-3 to TRBJ2-7, with D tentatively TRBD2 (5 bases). The V gene lost 0 bases and the J gene lost 3 bases, with 12 bases spanning the gap. Per the germline V gene, CDR1 is MNHEY and CDR2 is SVGEGT. The CDR3 runs to 15 residues. Here the CDR3 DNA reads TGTGCCAGCAGTTACTCGTGGAGAGGGAGCTACGAGCAGTACTTC. It translates to CASSYSWRGSYEQYF.

The rearrangement joins TRBV19 to TRBJ1-1, with D hard to call. CDR3 length: 13 residues. V gave up 9 bases and J gave up 3 bases, with 14 bases separating them. The germline V gene encodes CDR1 LNHDA and CDR2 SQIVND (reference sequence). The CDR3 DNA reads TGTGCCAGCGCCGGCCACCGGGACACTGAAGCTTTCTTT. Translating it yields CASAGHRDTEAFF.

The chain joins TRBV5-5 to TRBJ1-5; tentatively, D is TRBD1 (5 bases). V lost 2 bases and J lost 0, with 15 bases in between. Per the germline V gene, CDR1 is SGHKS and CDR2 is YYEKEE (reference sequence). The CDR3 spans 17 residues. The CDR3 region is CASSLTGGDYSNQPQHF. The DNA of the CDR3 is TGTGCCAGCAGCTTAACGGGAGGGGATTATAGCAATCAGCCCCAGCATTTT.

The rearrangement uses TRBV19 and TRBJ2-2; 8 bases are shared with TRBD2. This CDR3 has 15 amino acids. Germline CDR1 reads LNHDA; CDR2 reads SQIVND (reference sequence). With V trimmed by 6 bases and J by 2 bases, 5 bases remained unmatched. CDR3 DNA: TGTGCCAGTAGCGGACTAGCCATTAACACCGGGGAGCTGTTTTTT. This sequence encodes CASSGLAINTGELFF. The full variable domain, rest sourced from reference TRBV19 and TRBJ2-2, is DGGITQSPKYLFRKEGQNVTLSCEQNLNHDAMYWYRQDPGQGLRLIYYSQIVNDFQKGDIAEGYSVSREKKESFPLTVTSAQKNPTAFYLCASSGLAINTGELFFGEGSRLTVL.

This clone came up many times. J is TRBJ1-1 and V is TRBV3-1 (or the pseudogene TRBV3-2), with D unclear. This CDR3 comprises 16 residues. Germline-derived CDR1 and CDR2 are LGHDT and YNNKEL (reference sequence). The V gene lost 0 bases and the J gene lost 5 bases, with 16 bases spanning the gap. This CDR3 is CASSQDLGSPRTEAFF. In DNA, the CDR3 is TGTGCCAGCAGCCAAGATCTAGGGTCCCCGAGGACTGAAGCTTTCTTT.

V and J are TRBV4-1 and TRBJ1-2; TRBD1 might be the D (5 bases). CDR3 size: 16 residues. V was clipped by 0 bases and J by 7 bases, with 18 bases between them. Germline V CDR1 and CDR2: MGHRA, YSYEKL. The CDR3 here is CASSQDVAGNRGGYTF. The CDR3 bases are TGCGCCAGCAGCCAAGATGTGGCAGGGAATAGGGGTGGCTACACCTTC.

The V and J genes are TRBV27 and TRBJ2-7, with D possibly called TRBD1 or TRBD2 (6 bases each). The CDR3 is 15 residues long. Germline CDR1 and CDR2: MNHEY and SMNVEV (reference sequence). The V gene lost 3 bases and the J gene lost 4 bases, with 16 bases spanning the gap. CDR3 region: CASSFGGLFSYEQYF. The CDR3 nucleotides are TGTGCCAGCAGTTTTGGGGGGCTTTTCTCATACGAGCAGTACTTC.

The gene calls are TRBV5-8 and TRBJ2-3; 10 positions match TRBD2. V was pared by 4 bases and J by 0 bases, with 8 bases of the junction left unmatched. The CDR3 is 17 amino acids. Germline V gene lookup returns CDR1 SGHTS and CDR2 YDEGEE. The DNA of the CDR3 is TGTGCCAGCAGCGCCCAGCGGGAGGGCTCGAGCACAGATACGCAGTATTTT. This encodes CASSAQREGSSTDTQYF.

V gene TRBV24-1 combines with J gene TRBJ1-5; D remains ambiguous. The CDR3 covers 14 residues. CDR1 and CDR2 from the germline V gene are KGHDR and SFDVKD. Between the trimmed V and J ends, which lost 5 bases and 1 base, there was a span of 8 bases. CDR3 amino acids: CATSVAGSNQPQHF. The CDR3 nucleotides read TGTGCCACCAGTGTTGCGGGGAGCAATCAGCCCCAGCATTTT.